This is a list of T cell receptor beta chains from one sample in a study of cytomegalovirus exposure and HLA in healthy donors. Sequenced by immunoSEQ multiplex PCR; TCRdb stores in-frame clones only, minus some. The sample lists 120,000 to 150,000 clones, about 80% occurring once. Sequenced material: PBMCs. These receptors were collected from a male donor in good health and CMV-seronegative. Each CDR3 is given with its conserved first and last residue. A D gene is named only where the DNA matches it firmly. Only some rows state a clone size, as once, few, many or a class for expanded clones.

CDR3nt	CDR3aa	d_gene	abundance	v_gene	j_gene
TGCGCCAGCAGCTTAACTAGCGGGGGGTCATCCTACAATGAGCAGTTCTTC	CASSLTSGGSSYNEQFF	TRBD2	once	TRBV5-1	TRBJ2-1
TGTGCCAGCAGCCCCCGGGGCAGGGGGCGCGAGAATGAGCAGTTCTTC	CASSPRGRGRENEQFF	TRBD1	.	TRBV4-2	TRBJ2-1
TGTGCCAGCAGCTCCGACAGGGGACAGTACTTC	CASSSDRGQYF	TRBD1	.	TRBV7-9	TRBJ2-4
TGTGCCAGCAGTTCGAATACCCTTACGGGAGAGTCACCCCTCCACTTT	CASSSNTLTGESPLHF	.	few	TRBV28	TRBJ1-6
TGTGCCAGCAGCTCGGCCTACGAGCAGTACTTC	CASSSAYEQYF	.	.	TRBV7-2	TRBJ2-7
TGTGCCAGTAGTATAGTAGCCGCGTTCTCCCCCAATCAGCCCCAGCATTTT	CASSIVAAFSPNQPQHF	.	.	TRBV19	TRBJ1-5
TGTGCCAGCAGACCGACTAGCGGGGGAACCTACGAGCAGTACTTC	CASRPTSGGTYEQYF	TRBD2	.	TRBV6-6	TRBJ2-7
TGTGCCAGCAGCTTTTCCAGCGGGGCGTACGAGCAGTACTTC	CASSFSSGAYEQYF	TRBD2	.	TRBV7-8	TRBJ2-7
TGTGCCAGCAGCCAATACGCGGGACTAAGCAATCAGCCCCAGCATTTT	CASSQYAGLSNQPQHF	.	few	TRBV7-2	TRBJ1-5
TGTGCCTGGAGTCATGGACAGGGGGCCTACGAGCAGTACTTC	CAWSHGQGAYEQYF	TRBD1	.	TRBV30	TRBJ2-7
TGTGCCAGCAGCCCTGGACAGCTTTATGGCTACACCTTC	CASSPGQLYGYTF	.	.	TRBV7-9	TRBJ1-2
TGCGCCAGCAGGGGACTCTATGGCTACACCTTC	CASRGLYGYTF	.	.	TRBV23-1	TRBJ1-2
TGTGCCAGCAGTTACTCGACAGGTAGTCGGTCACCCCTCCACTTT	CASSYSTGSRSPLHF	.	.	TRBV6-5	TRBJ1-6
TGCGCCAGCAGCTTTGGGGGACTAGCGGGGGGTTCTGAAGGAGATACGCAGTATTTT	CASSFGGLAGGSEGDTQYF	TRBD2	.	TRBV5-1	TRBJ2-3
TGTGCCAGCAGCCCAACGGGGGGGAGCACAGATACGCAGTATTTT	CASSPTGGSTDTQYF	TRBD2	.	TRBV7-2	TRBJ2-3
TGTGCCAGCAGTGAATCTATCTTGGTAACCACCACCGGGGAGCTGTTTTTT	CASSESILVTTTGELFF	.	.	TRBV6-1	TRBJ2-2
TGTGCCAGCAGTTCTGGACAGGGCTATGGCTACACCTTC	CASSSGQGYGYTF	TRBD1	.	TRBV6-6	TRBJ1-2
TGCGCCAGCAGCTTGACAGGGTCATATGGCTACACCTTC	CASSLTGSYGYTF	.	.	TRBV5-1	TRBJ1-2
TGTGCCAGCTCAGCAGGGGGCGGTCAGCCCCAGCATTTT	CASSAGGGQPQHF	TRBD1	few	TRBV18	TRBJ1-5
TGTGCCAGCAACTACGGAGGAACTATTGACACCTTC	CASNYGGTIDTF	.	.	TRBV7-2	TRBJ1-2
TGTGCCAGCAGTTTACGGGGGGCCAGCAATCAGCCCCAGCATTTT	CASSLRGASNQPQHF	.	.	TRBV27	TRBJ1-5